The 13 T cell receptor beta chains below come from one sample, sequenced in a study of cytomegalovirus exposure and HLA in healthy donors. The PCR was carried out with 60 Vbeta primers and 13 Jbeta primers. Clones were read by immunoSEQ multiplex PCR, and TCRdb kept only the in-frame ones, dropping some. Of about 80,000 clones in the sample, more than 75% are singletons; the top ten hold roughly a quarter. Input material: PBMCs. Receptors were obtained from a woman aged 45-65 years in good health and CMV-seropositive.

The chain employs TRBV19 and TRBJ1-1; 9 bases are a match to TRBD1. The CDR3 has 15 residues. Trimming removed 7 bases from V and 4 bases from J; junction bases left unmatched: 10. Germline V gene lookup returns CDR1 LNHDA and CDR2 SQIVND (reference sequence). The CDR3 DNA is TGTGCCAGTATGGACCCGACAGGGGGGATCACTGAAGCTTTCTTT. Amino acid sequence: CASMDPTGGITEAFF.

The rearrangement uses TRBV7-9 and TRBJ2-2, with 8 bases lining up with TRBD1. Germline V gene data show CDR1 as SEHNR and CDR2 as FQNEAQ (reference sequence). The CDR3 extends over 17 amino acids. The J segment lost 2 bases and the V segment lost 5 bases, leaving 10 bases of the junction unmatched. The CDR3 DNA reads as TGTGCCAGCAGCACCGTACGGACAGGGCCTAACACCGGGGAGCTGTTTTTT. Protein product: CASSTVRTGPNTGELFF.

The genes are TRBV5-1 and TRBJ1-2; D perhaps matches TRBD1 (6 bases). V dropped 4 bases and J dropped 6 bases, with 19 bases sitting between them. The CDR3 has 15 residues. CDR1 and CDR2 (germline): SGHRS, YFSETQ. CDR3 sequence reads: CASSPSGEGGHGYTF. The CDR3 region has the DNA TGCGCCAGCAGCCCCTCGGGAGAGGGGGGGCATGGCTACACCTTC.

V and J are TRBV4-1 and TRBJ2-3, with D perhaps matching TRBD1 (5 bases). The CDR3 is made up of 15 amino acids. Germline assignment: CDR1 MGHRA and CDR2 YSYEKL. The ends were cut back, 0 bases at V and 1 base at J, with 8 bases in the middle. This CDR3 is CASSQESTGTDTQYF. Here the CDR3 DNA reads TGCGCCAGCAGCCAAGAGTCGACAGGCACAGATACGCAGTATTTT.

J is TRBJ2-3 and V is TRBV7-9; 8 bases fit TRBD1. Per the germline V gene, CDR1 is SEHNR and CDR2 is FQNEAQ (reference sequence). There are 15 residues in the CDR3. The trim removed 5 bases at V and 4 bases at J, leaving 8 bases unmatched. The CDR3: CASSKYGQGPDTQYF. DNA of the CDR3: TGTGCCAGCAGCAAATACGGACAGGGACCAGATACGCAGTATTTT.

The V gene is TRBV5-4, the J gene TRBJ2-5; D possibly corresponds to TRBD1 (6 bases). The CDR3 is 13 amino acids. Trimming took off 3 bases at V and 3 bases at J, with 9 bases between the two ends. Germline CDR1 reads SGHNT; CDR2 reads YYREEE (reference sequence). The CDR3, as DNA: TGTGCCAGCAGCTCACCAGGGGAAGAGACCCAGTACTTC. Encoded protein: CASSSPGEETQYF.

The chain employs TRBV7-2 and TRBJ2-1, with D hard to call. The CDR3 is made up of 16 amino acids. Germline V gene lookup returns CDR1 SGHTA and CDR2 FQGNSA. V lost 3 bases and J 7 bases, leaving 19 bases between the germline ends. CDR3 residues: CASSFLMWARRNEQFF. CDR3 in DNA: TGTGCCAGCAGCTTTCTAATGTGGGCCCGAAGGAATGAGCAGTTCTTC.

The chain's CDR3 is CASSFGGSGANVLTF. The CDR3 nucleotides are TGTGCCAGCAGCTTCGGGGGTTCTGGGGCCAACGTCCTGACTTTC. J is TRBJ2-6 and V is TRBV7-3; D possibly corresponds to TRBD2 (6 bases). Trimming pared 3 bases from V and 1 base from J, leaving 7 bases between. This CDR3 has 15 amino acids. Germline V lookup: CDR1 SGHTA, CDR2 FQGTGA.

V is TRBV18 and J is TRBJ1-4; the D gene is possibly TRBD1 (5 bases). The CDR3 totals 16 residues. The germline CDR1 and CDR2 sequences are KGHSH and LQKENI. V lost 2 bases and J 0 bases, leaving 10 bases between the germline ends. The CDR3: CASSPAGGTTNEKLFF. CDR3 coding DNA: TGTGCCAGCTCACCAGCGGGGGGAACAACTAATGAAAAACTGTTTTTT.

This chain uses TRBV11-2 with TRBJ2-1; D unclear. The germline CDR1 and CDR2 sequences are SGHAT and FQNNGV. V lost 5 bases and J 7 bases, leaving 12 bases between the germline ends. This CDR3 is built from 13 residues. The CDR3: CASSTALENEQFF. The CDR3 bases are TGTGCCAGCAGCACGGCCCTGGAGAATGAGCAGTTCTTC.

This clone was counted once. The chain uses TRBV6-5 and TRBJ1-2; 7 bases agree with TRBD1. Germline V gene data show CDR1 as MNHEY and CDR2 as SVGAGI. The CDR3 has 13 amino acids. V was clipped by 6 bases and J by 2 bases; unmatched bases: 3. CDR3 nucleotides: TGTGCCAGCAGGATGGACAGGAACTATGGCTACACCTTC. Translation: CASRMDRNYGYTF.

This chain joins TRBV6-1 and TRBJ1-1, with TRBD1 matching over 7 bases. J lost 6 bases, V lost 6 bases, and 7 bases had no gene match. Germline lookup yields CDR1 MNHNS and CDR2 SASEGT. This CDR3 is 13 amino acids long. CDR3 in amino acids: CASRIDRAAEAFF. The CDR3 coding sequence is TGTGCCAGCAGGATCGACAGGGCGGCTGAAGCTTTCTTT.

The V call is TRBV7-3, the J call TRBJ1-2; 7 positions agree with TRBD1. Germline CDR1 SGHTA, CDR2 FQGTGA. This CDR3 is 17 amino acids long. V lost 5 bases to trimming and J lost 4 bases; unmatched junction nucleotides: 16. The CDR3 DNA reads TGTGCCAGCAGCCCACAGGGGCCCCGGGGCGGTAGCTATGGCTACACCTTC. Translating gives CASSPQGPRGGSYGYTF.